This paragraph reports one T cell receptor beta chain. Its antigen remains unidentified. The sample belongs to a study of cytomegalovirus exposure and HLA in healthy donors. Overall study results and limits: Earlier analysis yielded a pattern in which most TCR beta V segments were productive about 90% or about 30% of the time. CMV serostatus stood as the only immune exposure information on hand.

Trimming pared 8 bases from V and 0 bases from J, leaving 14 bases between. Germline V CDR1 and CDR2: MNHNS, SASEGT. This CDR3 has 14 residues. Amplification used 60 Vbeta primers and 13 Jbeta primers. Only in-frame clones appear in the TCRdb table, and some are missing; sequencing was by immunoSEQ multiplex PCR. The data show fewer than 150,000 clones, approximately 80% seen once. This chain connects TRBV6-1 to TRBJ2-7, with a weak D call TRBD1 (6 bases). The specimen sequenced was PBMCs. This clonotype was sampled from a woman between 45 and 65 years old in good health and CMV-seronegative. The CDR3 region is CASLGQFSSYEQYF. The CDR3 DNA sequence: TGTGCCAGCCTTGGACAGTTCAGCTCCTACGAGCAGTACTTC.